This T cell receptor beta chain was retrieved from a study of beta chain features in type 1 diabetes. General study findings and limits: Type 1 diabetes patients had TCRB CDR3s that were shorter (moderately but significantly so) in all four CD4+ subsets.

Expressed TCRB transcripts got sequenced, as all isolated RNA was reverse transcribed. Clones were sequenced by immunoSEQ multiplex PCR, and TCRdb holds only the in-frame ones, with some missing. The sample yields 330,000 or so clones, around 13% seen once. Germline lookup yields CDR1 SGHRS and CDR2 YFSETQ. The CDR3 has 14 residues. Germline trimming cut 0 bases from V and 8 bases from J; bases unmatched to any gene: 6. This clone was detected a few times. Its antigen is as yet unknown. One heparinised draw, averaging around 0.12 L, was taken per donor. The chain is built from TRBV5-1 and TRBJ1-2, with TRBD1 identical over 8 bases. Sample: naive CD4+ T cells from blood. The source is a woman aged 18-29 years with type 1 diabetes. The CDR3 region is CASSLVQDRAGYTF. CDR3 coding DNA: TGCGCCAGCAGCTTGGTACAGGACAGGGCGGGCTACACCTTC.